This T cell receptor beta chain comes out of a study of CD8 T cells in ankylosing spondylitis. J lost 0 bases, V lost 5 bases, and 0 bases had no gene match. The germline V gene encodes CDR1 LGHNA and CDR2 YSLEER. This CDR3 comprises 16 residues. This clonotype was found many times. TCRdb recomputed calls from the 5' RACE reads with MiXCR, one row per CDR3 protein. The sample has 100,000 to 150,000 distinct CDR3 sequences, around 9.3% seen once; the top ten hold about 3.6%. The source material was blood, either unsorted or a sorted T cell fraction (not recorded which). V and J are TRBV4-3 and TRBJ2-2, with 13 bases that match TRBD2. The sequence was obtained from a male donor with ankylosing spondylitis or in good health (not recorded which). As DNA, the CDR3 is TGCGCCAGCAGCGGGACTAGCGGGGCGAACACCGGGGAGCTGTTTTTT. Translation: CASSGTSGANTGELFF.